This T cell receptor beta chain was profiled in a study of kidney transplant recipient with SARS-CoV-2 infection. Remarks on this clonotype: This may be a read error, as it is one base from a much larger clone.

Germline CDR1 and CDR2: MNHNS and SASEGT. CDR3 length: 15 amino acids. TCRdb re-called the reads through MiXCR, storing one row per CDR3 protein. The table has fewer than 250,000 distinct CDR3 sequences, 29% seen once. The sequence was obtained from a male patient between 25 and 39 years old who had COVID-19 and was a kidney transplant recipient. Some T cells may have originated in the graft donor. This sample comprised a blood sample, obtained at baseline and on approximately day 120 from a kidney transplant recipient. The chain recombines TRBV6-1 with TRBJ1-3; D uncertain. The CDR3 nucleotides are TGTGCCAGCAGTGCCGGGATCCTCTCTGGAAACACCGTATATTTT. Translating gives CASSAGILSGNTVYF.